One and the same sample provided the 11 T cell receptor beta chains below, sequenced in a study of vaccination and CD4 T cells after COVID-19. Specified treatment: approximately nine-day PBMC culture with coronavirus spike peptide pools or control peptides (ViraFEST assay). Their antigens remain unidentified. Cultured CD4+ T-cell DNA underwent Oncomine TCR Beta short-read sequencing. TCRdb ran MiXCR on the PCR reads and lists one entry per CDR3 protein. This repertoire shows approximately 15,000 distinct CDR3 sequences, around 40% found once; its top ten account for around 9.3%. The sample comprised CD4+ T cells from blood, cultured in vitro. These receptors were collected from a human donor who had recovered from COVID-19.

The DNA of the CDR3 is TGTGCCAGCGGCACGATAGCGGGAGGTGGAAGGGGTGAGCAGTTCTTC. Its translation: CASGTIAGGGRGEQFF. V gene TRBV12-3 or TRBV12-4 combines with J gene TRBJ2-1; 10 bases fit TRBD2. This CDR3 is 16 amino acids long. The V and J ends lost 8 bases and 9 bases, in that order; junction bases with no gene match: 16.

The genes are TRBV20-1 and TRBJ2-7; TRBD1 matches at 8 bases. The J segment lost 7 bases and the V segment lost 2 bases, leaving 7 bases of the junction unmatched. The germline V gene has CDR1 DFQATT and CDR2 SNEGSKA (reference sequence). This CDR3 has 13 amino acids. CDR3 DNA sequence: TGCAGTGCTAGAAGTCAGGGGGCGGGAGAGCAGTACTTC. Its translation is CSARSQGAGEQYF.

The chain employs TRBV5-6 and TRBJ2-7; 8 bases line up with TRBD1. The germline CDR1 and CDR2 sequences are SGHDT and YYEEEE. This CDR3 contains 14 residues. The trim removed 0 bases at V and 5 bases at J, leaving 4 bases unmatched. Here the CDR3 reads CASSLGTGYNEQYF. The CDR3 DNA is TGTGCCAGCAGCTTGGGGACAGGGTATAACGAGCAGTACTTC. Looking up the rest from reference TRBV5-6 and TRBJ2-7 gives the full variable domain: DAGVTQSPTHLIKTRGQQVTLRCSPKSGHDTVSWYQQALGQGPQFIFQYYEEEERQRGNFPDRFSGHQFPNYSSELNVNALLLGDSALYLCASSLGTGYNEQYFGPGTRLTVT.

V gene TRBV15 combines with J gene TRBJ2-1; 12 bases fit TRBD2. The germline V gene has CDR1 LNHNV and CDR2 YYDKDF (reference sequence). The CDR3 loop spans 21 amino acids. The junction had 12 bases not matched to a gene; V was cut back by 0 bases and J by 0 bases. CDR3 region: CATSRDLASGRAVGSYNEQFF. CDR3 sequence (DNA): TGTGCCACCAGCAGAGATCTGGCTAGCGGGAGGGCCGTAGGCTCCTACAATGAGCAGTTCTTC. The full variable domain, with the rest looked up from reference TRBV15 and TRBJ2-1, is DAMVIQNPRYQVTQFGKPVTLSCSQTLNHNVMYWYQQKSSQAPKLLFHYYDKDFNNEADTPDNFQSRRPNTSFCFLDIRSPGLGDTAMYLCATSRDLASGRAVGSYNEQFFGPGTRLTVL.

V and J are TRBV30 and TRBJ2-1; a weak D match, TRBD2 (5 bases). Germline loops: CDR1 GTSNPN, CDR2 SVGIG (reference sequence). CDR3 length: 14 residues. Trimming took 4 bases from V and 3 from J, leaving 13 bases between them. CDR3 loop: CAWNEAVRYNEQFF. CDR3 DNA sequence: TGTGCCTGGAATGAAGCGGTGCGCTACAATGAGCAGTTCTTC.

This clonotype occurred a few times. This rearrangement joins TRBV2 to TRBJ2-7; D is unresolved. The germline V gene has CDR1 SNHLY and CDR2 FYNNEI. V lost 7 bases and J 2 bases, leaving 9 bases between the germline ends. The CDR3 totals 12 residues. The CDR3 loop reads CASTADPYEQYF. The DNA for the CDR3 is TGTGCCAGCACCGCGGACCCCTACGAGCAGTACTTC.

This chain links TRBV4-1 with TRBJ1-6; no definite D call. Germline assignment: CDR1 MGHRA and CDR2 YSYEKL. This CDR3 is built from 14 residues. V dropped 0 bases and J dropped 12 bases, with 12 bases sitting between them. The CDR3 DNA follows: TGCGCCAGCAGCCAAGAGTGGGGAGCCCGACCCCTCCACTTT. Its translation is CASSQEWGARPLHF.

The chain is built from TRBV29-1 and TRBJ1-2; possibly TRBD1 for D (5 bases). The CDR3 runs 11 residues. Looked up from germline, CDR1 is SQVTM and CDR2 is ANQGSEA. V lost 8 bases and J lost 8, with 15 bases in between. As DNA, the CDR3 is TGCAGCTTCCACCAGGGAGGAGGCTACACCTTC. Its translation is CSFHQGGGYTF.

The genes are TRBV20-1 and TRBJ2-5; 8 positions agree with TRBD2. The germline CDR1 and CDR2 sequences are DFQATT and SNEGSKA (reference sequence). The CDR3 is 16 residues long. V lost 3 bases, J lost 2 bases, and 11 bases stayed unmatched. CDR3 protein: CSARPGAGGRQETQYF. The CDR3 coding sequence is TGCAGTGCTAGGCCAGGCGCGGGAGGTCGACAAGAGACCCAGTACTTC.

This clonotype was seen a handful of times. The chain recombines TRBV20-1 with TRBJ1-6; perhaps TRBD1 as D (6 bases). Trimming shortened V by 6 bases and J by 0 bases, and 15 bases separated the two germline ends. Per germline, CDR1 DFQATT and CDR2 SNEGSKA (reference sequence). The CDR3 consists of 16 residues. CDR3 amino acids: CSALPDRISYNSPLHF. The CDR3 DNA reads as TGCAGTGCGCTGCCCGACAGGATCTCCTATAATTCACCCCTCCACTTT.

CDR3 DNA sequence: TGTGCCAGCAGGCCCCTCGATCGCACCATATATTTT. Translating it yields CASRPLDRTIYF. The chain is built from TRBV12-3 or TRBV12-4 and TRBJ1-3, with D unresolved. V gave up 6 bases and J gave up 9 bases, with 12 bases separating them. The CDR3 is 12 residues long.